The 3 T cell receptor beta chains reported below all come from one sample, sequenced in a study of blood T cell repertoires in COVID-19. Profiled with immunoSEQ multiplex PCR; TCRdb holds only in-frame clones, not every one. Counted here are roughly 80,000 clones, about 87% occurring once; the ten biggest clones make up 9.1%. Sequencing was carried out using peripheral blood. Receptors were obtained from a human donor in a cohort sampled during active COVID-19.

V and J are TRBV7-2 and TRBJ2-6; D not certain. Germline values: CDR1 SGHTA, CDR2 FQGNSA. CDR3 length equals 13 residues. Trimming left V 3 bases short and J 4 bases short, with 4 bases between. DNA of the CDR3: TGTGCCAGCAGCTTCGCGGGGGCCAACGTCCTGACTTTC. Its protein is CASSFAGANVLTF.

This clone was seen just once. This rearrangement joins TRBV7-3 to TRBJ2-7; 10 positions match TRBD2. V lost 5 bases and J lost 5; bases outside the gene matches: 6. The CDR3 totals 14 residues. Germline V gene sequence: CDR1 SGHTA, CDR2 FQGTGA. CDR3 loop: CASSPSGGVNEQYF. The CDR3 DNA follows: TGTGCCAGCAGCCCGAGCGGGGGGGTGAACGAGCAGTACTTC.

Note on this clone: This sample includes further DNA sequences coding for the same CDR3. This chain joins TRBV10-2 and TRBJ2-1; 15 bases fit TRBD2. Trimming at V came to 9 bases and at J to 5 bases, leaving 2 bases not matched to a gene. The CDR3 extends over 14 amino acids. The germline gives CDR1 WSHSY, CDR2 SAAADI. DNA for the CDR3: TGCGCCAGTAGGACTAGCGGGGGGGACAATGAGCAGTTCTTC. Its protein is CASRTSGGDNEQFF.